This TCR beta chain was profiled in a study of shared clonotypes between healthy human individuals. Study-wide results and limits: Among four donors, about 5% of naive CD4 clonotypes were found in common. Naive subsets tended to show greater estimated richness than memory subsets.

With respect to this clone: Its antigen remains unidentified.

Trimming took 0 bases from V and 2 from J, leaving 18 bases between them. The CDR3 is 18 amino acids. Germline CDR1 is SGHNT and CDR2 is YENEEA. Deep-level settings were used for running the assay. Profiled with immunoSEQ multiplex PCR; TCRdb holds only in-frame clones, not every one. This sample has about a million clones, with 70% to 85% found just once. Material for sequencing was memory CD4+ T cells sorted from blood. Regarding subset: CD45RA-negative fraction. The sequence was collected from a man in his late teens or twenties in good health. The chain carries TRBV11-3 and TRBJ2-3; D might be TRBD1 (6 bases). CDR3 sequence (DNA): TGTGCCAGCAGCTTAGATCAACCAGGGGACGACTACACAGATACGCAGTATTTT. Translation gives CASSLDQPGDDYTDTQYF.